This T cell receptor beta chain was profiled in a study of blood T cell repertoires in COVID-19. For the study at large: T cells, B-cell-depleted T cells, or PBMCs provided the cDNA or gDNA that served as material.

Assay used: immunoSEQ multiplex PCR; TCRdb lists only in-frame clones, some missing. The profile shows 180,000 or so clones, roughly 85% of them singletons. This CDR3 spans 17 amino acids. The V end lost 4 bases, the J end lost 4 bases, and 23 bases lay between the germline ends. Germline lookup yields CDR1 MNHEY and CDR2 SMNVEV (reference sequence). Sequences were obtained from peripheral blood. The source is a woman aged 60-75 years with acute or convalescent COVID-19. The gene calls are TRBV27 and TRBJ2-7; tentatively, D is TRBD1 (5 bases). This CDR3 reads CASSSIPATVFGYEQYF. DNA for the CDR3: TGTGCCAGCAGTTCCATTCCTGCGACAGTTTTTGGGTACGAGCAGTACTTC.